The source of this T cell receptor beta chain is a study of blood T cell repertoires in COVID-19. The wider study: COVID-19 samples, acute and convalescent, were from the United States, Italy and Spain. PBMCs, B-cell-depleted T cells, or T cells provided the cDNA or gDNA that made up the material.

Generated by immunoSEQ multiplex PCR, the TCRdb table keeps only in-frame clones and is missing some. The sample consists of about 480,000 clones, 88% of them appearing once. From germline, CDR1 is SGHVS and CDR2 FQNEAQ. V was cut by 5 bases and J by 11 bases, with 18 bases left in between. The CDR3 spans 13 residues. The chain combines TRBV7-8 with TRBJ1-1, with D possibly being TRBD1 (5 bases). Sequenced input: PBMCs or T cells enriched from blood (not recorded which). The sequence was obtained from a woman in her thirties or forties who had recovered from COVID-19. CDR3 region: CASSRTTAGRAFF. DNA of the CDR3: TGTGCCAGCAGCCGCACGACAGCGGGTCGGGCTTTCTTT.